Sequencing of this T cell receptor beta chain was carried out in a study of cytotoxic CD8 clonotypes in ibrutinib-treated CLL (dated by TCRdb to the early 2020s). Notes on the research overall: The cohort was composed of 11 relapsed/refractory and around 15 treatment-naive patients; IGHV unmutated status was identified in around 17 patients. Responses were partial in roughly 24 patients and complete in 2; after median about 63 months follow-up, around 15 stayed in remission and some twelve progressed. The response samples were drawn at a median of approximately twelve months into treatment, with a range of about 6 to 40 months. An average of around 260,000 productive templates and approximately 90,000 productive rearrangements was obtained per sample. Of the 90 or so participants in the trial, about two dozen had longitudinal samples available. Cryopreserved peripheral blood mononuclear cells were collected before treatment, at response, and at either disease progression or sustained remission. All remission and progressive disease samples were collected while patients were still receiving ibrutinib. Study-wide findings and limitations: Public clonotypes were rare and either shrank or stayed stable during treatment, and the rise in clonality at ibrutinib response reflected expansion of private clonotypes. An increase in clonality was observed at ibrutinib response, with clonality remaining stable during sustained remission and falling back toward baseline at progression. Baseline clonality exceeded that of age-matched healthy donors and correlated strongly with circulating CD8+ T-cell counts. Sampling times were not matched between patients in sustained remission and patients whose disease was progressing, and lymph node repertoires were not examined.

With regard to this clone: Its specific antigen is unknown. No per-base quality is available; no much larger clone lies one base away.

The CDR3 runs 13 residues from the cysteine to the phenylalanine. Of all the DNA, just the CDR3 is kept, 39 bases in frame from base 1. V is pared back by 0 bases and J by 2 bases, with 5 bases lying between the germline termini. The germline V gene sets CDR1 to SGHVS and CDR2 to FQNEAQ. What this sample's time point label stands for: 20 to 25 months on ibrutinib. For TCR beta library preparation, 1.5 to 2.5 micrograms of genomic DNA was extracted from cryopreserved PBMCs. Longitudinal blood samples from CLL patients receiving ibrutinib monotherapy were subjected to high-throughput TCR beta sequencing. The patients took part in an open-label, single-center phase 2 trial of ibrutinib monotherapy. The goal of deep resolution MiSeq sequencing was a depth between 1 in 1 million and 1 in 200,000 T cells, and coverage averaged 10x per clonotype. The immunoSEQ hsTCRB Kit was used to generate the TCR beta libraries. In the original analysis: ImmunoSEQ Data Assistant and ImmunoSEQ Analyzer were used for data analysis, and V, D and J genes were assigned according to IMGT definitions. Clonality, which ranges from 0 to 1, was calculated as one minus the normalized Shannon entropy of productive rearrangement frequencies. Public clonotype analysis was restricted to overrepresented clonotypes comprising at least 0.05% of each patient's repertoire. Approximately 14 age-matched healthy donor repertoires from immuneACCESS served as clonality controls. In its TCRdb copy, this immuneACCESS table keeps in-frame sequences only and misses some clones. Where compared with another copy, unresolved V genes explain less than half of these, and the others have no known cause. That table supplies the V and J calls and clone size; D and trimming were determined from the DNA. Within this sample are 65,000 to 90,000 clones, with around four fifths of them counted one time only. Of the sample, roughly 40% is held by the ten largest clones.

The V and J segments used are TRBV7-8 and TRBJ2-7; the D gene cannot be resolved reliably. The sequence derives from a human donor with chronic lymphocytic leukemia. The material was PBMCs, obtained after 24 months of ibrutinib treatment. The DNA is TGTGCCAGCAGCTTAGCGGCCACCTACGAGCAGTACTTC. This codes for CASSLAATYEQYF.